The rows below give T cell receptor beta chains drawn from one sample of a study of shared clonotypes between healthy human individuals. Here immunoSEQ multiplex PCR was the method, and the copy in TCRdb shows in-frame clones only, minus some. The data contain some 2 million clones, roughly 96% of them singletons. Sequenced material: naive CD4+ T cells sorted from blood. Receptor source: a man between 18 and 29 years old in good health. The CDR3 runs from the conserved cysteine through the conserved F or W. The D gene is left open where the match is weak. The listing skips clone size in some rows; elsewhere it reads once, few, many or a size class.

.	.	TRBV11-3	TRBJ2-3	CASSLGWQTGNTDTQYF	TGTGCCAGCAGCTTAGGTTGGCAAACGGGCAACACAGATACGCAGTATTTT
.	TRBD1	TRBV10-2	TRBJ1-1	CASSVTGDGTEAFF	TGCGCCAGCAGTGTTACAGGGGACGGCACTGAAGCTTTCTTT
.	TRBD2	TRBV4-3	TRBJ2-3	CASSQASGSIKDTQYF	TGCGCCAGCAGCCAAGCTAGCGGGAGTATAAAAGATACGCAGTATTTT
.	.	TRBV4-3	TRBJ2-1	CASSQDVGYEQFF	TGCGCCAGCAGCCAAGATGTGGGATATGAGCAGTTCTTC
.	TRBD2	TRBV28	TRBJ2-3	CASSPSGRRITDTQYF	TGTGCCAGCAGTCCTAGCGGGAGGCGGATCACAGATACGCAGTATTTT
.	.	TRBV28	TRBJ2-5	CASGGLGIPQETQYF	TGTGCCAGCGGGGGCCTAGGTATCCCACAAGAGACCCAGTACTTC
.	.	TRBV28	TRBJ1-3	CASTPGGSGNTIYF	TGTGCCAGCACTCCGGGGGGTTCTGGAAACACCATATATTTT
once	.	TRBV7-8	TRBJ1-2	CASSLDPGNYGYTF	TGTGCCAGCAGCTTAGATCCAGGGAACTATGGCTACACCTTC
.	.	TRBV2	TRBJ2-7	CASSVRREKTYEQYF	TGTGCCAGCAGTGTTCGACGGGAGAAAACCTACGAGCAGTACTTC
.	TRBD1	TRBV11-3	TRBJ2-2	CASSLRDRTNTGELFF	TGTGCCAGCAGCTTACGGGACAGGACGAACACCGGGGAGCTGTTTTTT
.	.	TRBV9	TRBJ2-1	CASPSHEQFF	TGTGCCAGTCCCTCCCATGAGCAGTTCTTC
few	.	TRBV5-6	TRBJ1-6	CASSLRNNSPLHF	TGTGCCAGCAGCTTGCGGAATAATTCACCCCTCCACTTT
.	.	TRBV29-1	TRBJ2-2	CSVVGATGELFF	TGCAGCGTTGTAGGGGCCACCGGGGAGCTGTTTTTT
.	.	TRBV7-2	TRBJ1-1	CASSEQGGNTEAFF	TGTGCCAGCAGCGAACAGGGTGGTAACACTGAAGCTTTCTTT
.	.	TRBV9	TRBJ2-2	CASSPYWAGANTGELFF	TGTGCCAGCAGCCCATATTGGGCAGGCGCGAACACCGGGGAGCTGTTTTTT
few	TRBD1	TRBV28	TRBJ2-7	CASSTPGGTGGTYEQYF	TGTGCCAGCAGCACCCCAGGGGGGACAGGGGGAACCTACGAGCAGTACTTC
.	.	TRBV2	TRBJ2-2	CASSGEGETGELFF	TGTGCCAGCAGTGGGGAGGGGGAGACCGGGGAGCTGTTTTTT
.	.	TRBV6-5	TRBJ2-7	CASRAGVGGYEQYF	TGTGCCAGCAGGGCCGGGGTAGGAGGCTACGAGCAGTACTTC
.	TRBD2	TRBV6-5	TRBJ2-3	CASSLSGGRTDTQYF	TGTGCCAGCAGTCTCAGCGGGGGTCGCACAGATACGCAGTATTTT
.	TRBD2	TRBV7-7	TRBJ2-2	CASSLVTGRGNGELFF	TGTGCTAGCAGCTTAGTGACCGGGAGGGGAAACGGGGAGCTGTTTTTT
.	.	TRBV5-1	TRBJ2-2	CASSLVLGTSTGELFF	TGCGCCAGCAGCTTGGTACTAGGGACTTCCACCGGGGAGCTGTTTTTT
once	TRBD1	TRBV5-5	TRBJ1-2	CASSPGQGGYGYTF	TGTGCCAGCAGCCCGGGACAGGGAGGCTATGGCTACACCTTC
.	.	TRBV18	TRBJ1-2	CASIQGIPNYGYTF	TGTGCCAGCATACAGGGAATTCCTAACTATGGCTACACCTTC
.	.	TRBV28	TRBJ1-1	CASSDRYTEAFF	TGTGCCAGCTCTGACAGGTACACTGAAGCTTTCTTT
.	TRBD1	TRBV5-8	TRBJ2-2	CASSSGGQSLPWELFF	TGTGCCAGCAGCTCAGGGGGACAGTCCCTCCCTTGGGAGCTGTTTTTT
.	TRBD2	TRBV10-3	TRBJ2-5	CAISEVAGGGETQYF	TGTGCCATCAGTGAGGTAGCGGGAGGAGGAGAGACCCAGTACTTC
.	.	TRBV5-1	TRBJ2-2	CASSSGASPNTGELFF	TGCGCCAGCAGCTCAGGGGCTAGCCCAAACACCGGGGAGCTGTTTTTT
.	.	TRBV2	TRBJ1-3	CASRARTPGNTIYF	TGTGCCAGCAGAGCTAGGACTCCTGGAAACACCATATATTTT
.	.	TRBV6-5	TRBJ2-3	CASSYSPDTDTQYF	TGTGCCAGCAGTTACTCCCCGGACACAGATACGCAGTATTTT
.	TRBD1	TRBV11-2	TRBJ2-5	CASSPGTVETQYF	TGTGCCAGCAGCCCAGGGACAGTGGAGACCCAGTACTTC
.	.	TRBV30	TRBJ2-5	CAWSVPPPGTQYF	TGTGCCTGGAGTGTACCTCCCCCAGGGACCCAGTACTTC
.	.	TRBV7-2	TRBJ2-4	CASSLDSGNIQYF	TGTGCCAGCAGCTTAGATAGCGGAAACATTCAGTACTTC
.	.	TRBV6-1	TRBJ1-4	CASSPLLGNEKLFF	TGTGCCAGCAGTCCACTGTTGGGTAATGAAAAACTGTTTTTT